These 6 T cell receptor beta chains originate from one sample sequenced in a study of T cell repertoires in cytomegalovirus infection. Which antigens these TCRs recognize remains unknown. TCRdb recomputed calls from the reads with MiXCR, one row per CDR3 protein. This table has about 770,000 distinct CDR3 sequences, just under 30% appearing once. The sequenced sample was cultured CD8+ T cells from PBMCs, obtained from culture after CMV antigen stimulation. The receptor source for this set is a human donor in good health (CMV status not recorded). Some clones in this sample may be carry-over from other donors' samples.

Concerning this clonotype itself: Just one base apart from a much larger clone, this may be a read error. The chain couples TRBV7-2 to TRBJ2-1; D unresolved. This CDR3 has 15 residues. The germline V and J ends were trimmed by 2 bases and 6 bases, with 14 bases remaining between them. Germline values: CDR1 SGHTA, CDR2 FQGNSA. This CDR3 reads CASSLWVNLGNEQFF. The CDR3 nucleotides are TGTGCCAGCAGCTTATGGGTCAACCTCGGCAATGAGCAGTTCTTC.

V gene TRBV12-3 or TRBV12-4 combines with J gene TRBJ2-5, with TRBD1 identical over 8 bases. V lost 5 bases, J lost 5 bases, and 7 bases stayed unmatched. The CDR3 covers 14 residues. This chain's CDR3 is CASSGQGMWETQYF. CDR3 nucleotides: TGTGCCAGCAGTGGACAGGGAATGTGGGAGACCCAGTACTTC.

This chain joins TRBV20-1 and TRBJ2-3; D tentatively fits TRBD1 or TRBD2 (5 bases each). The V and J ends lost 5 bases and 4 bases respectively, with 19 bases between them. Looked up from germline, CDR1 is DFQATT and CDR2 is SNEGSKA (reference sequence). The CDR3 has 15 residues. The CDR3 DNA sequence: TGCAGTGCTGAGGATTGGGCTCCGGGGCCAGATACGCAGTATTTT. Amino acids: CSAEDWAPGPDTQYF.

The genes are TRBV7-6 and TRBJ2-1, with 8 bases identical to TRBD1. Trimming at V came to 10 bases and at J to 9 bases, leaving 5 bases not matched to a gene. CDR3 length equals 11 residues. Germline V gives CDR1 SGHVS, CDR2 FNYEAQ. CDR3 bases: TGTGCCACCAAGGACAGGGCTGAGCAGTTCTTC. Protein sequence: CATKDRAEQFF.

The V and J genes are TRBV19 and TRBJ2-1; 9 nucleotides agree with TRBD1. The CDR3 extends over 15 amino acids. CDR1 is LNHDA and CDR2 is SQIVND in the germline V gene (reference sequence). V dropped 1 base and J dropped 5; count of bases not matched to a gene: 3. Here the CDR3 reads CASSIVGTGHNEQFF. The CDR3 DNA follows: TGTGCCAGTAGTATAGTTGGGACAGGGCACAATGAGCAGTTCTTC.

As for this clonotype: A much larger clone is a single base away; this may be a read error. The final CDR3 position lacks the conserved phenylalanine or tryptophan, pointing to a likely read error. The chain joins TRBV7-8 to TRBJ2-7, with D possibly TRBD1 on 7 matching bases. The CDR3 contains 16 residues. Germline CDR1 is SGHVS and CDR2 is FQNEAQ. Trimming took off 0 bases at V and 1 base at J, with 13 bases between the two ends. The CDR3, as DNA: TGTGCCAGCAGCTTAGCCATCGGGGGACAGTCCTACGAGCAGTACTAC. Protein product: CASSLAIGGQSYEQYY.